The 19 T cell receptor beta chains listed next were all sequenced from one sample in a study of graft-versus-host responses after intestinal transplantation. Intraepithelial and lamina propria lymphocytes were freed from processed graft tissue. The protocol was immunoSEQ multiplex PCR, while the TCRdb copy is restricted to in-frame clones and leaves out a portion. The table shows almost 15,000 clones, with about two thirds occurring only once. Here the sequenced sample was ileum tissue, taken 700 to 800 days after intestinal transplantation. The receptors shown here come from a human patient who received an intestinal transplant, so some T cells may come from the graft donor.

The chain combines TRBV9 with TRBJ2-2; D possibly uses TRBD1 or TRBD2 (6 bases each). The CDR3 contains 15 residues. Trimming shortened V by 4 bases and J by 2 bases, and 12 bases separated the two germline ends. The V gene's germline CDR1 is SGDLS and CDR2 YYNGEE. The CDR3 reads CASSPRGLNTGELFF. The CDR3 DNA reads TGTGCCAGCAGCCCCCGGGGGCTTAACACCGGGGAGCTGTTTTTT.

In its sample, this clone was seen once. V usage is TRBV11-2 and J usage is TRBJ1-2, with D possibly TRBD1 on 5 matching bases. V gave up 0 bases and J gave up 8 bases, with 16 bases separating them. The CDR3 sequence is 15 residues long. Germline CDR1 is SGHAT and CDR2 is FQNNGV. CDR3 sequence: CASSLDRGTTGGYTF. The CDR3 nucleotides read TGTGCCAGCAGCTTAGATAGGGGAACGACGGGAGGCTACACCTTC. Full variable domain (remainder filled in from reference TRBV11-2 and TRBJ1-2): EAGVAQSPRYKIIEKRQSVAFWCNPISGHATLYWYQQILGQGPKLLIQFQNNGVVDDSQLPKDRFSAERLKGVDSTLKIQPAKLEDSAVYLCASSLDRGTTGGYTFGSGTRLTVV.

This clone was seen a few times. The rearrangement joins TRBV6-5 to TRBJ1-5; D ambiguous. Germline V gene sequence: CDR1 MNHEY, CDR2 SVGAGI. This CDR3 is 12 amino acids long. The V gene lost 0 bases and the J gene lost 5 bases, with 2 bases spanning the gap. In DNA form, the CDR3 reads TGTGCCAGCAGTTACTCCCATCAGCCCCAGCATTTT. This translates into CASSYSHQPQHF.

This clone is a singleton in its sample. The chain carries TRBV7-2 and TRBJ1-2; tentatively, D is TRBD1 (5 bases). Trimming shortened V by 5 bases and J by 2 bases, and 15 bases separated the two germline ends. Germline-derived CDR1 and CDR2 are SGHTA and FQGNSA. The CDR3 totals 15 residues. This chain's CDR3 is CASSTDSLNNYGYTF. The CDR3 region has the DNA TGTGCCAGCAGCACTGACAGCCTCAACAACTATGGCTACACCTTC.

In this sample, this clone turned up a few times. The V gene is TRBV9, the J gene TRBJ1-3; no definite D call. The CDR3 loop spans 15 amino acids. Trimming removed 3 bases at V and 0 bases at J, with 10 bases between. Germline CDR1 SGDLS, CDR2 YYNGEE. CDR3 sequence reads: CASSDRLFSGNTIYF. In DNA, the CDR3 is TGTGCCAGCAGCGACCGGTTGTTCTCTGGAAACACCATATATTTT. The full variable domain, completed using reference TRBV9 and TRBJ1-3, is DSGVTQTPKHLITATGQRVTLRCSPRSGDLSVYWYQQSLDQGLQFLIQYYNGEERAKGNILERFSAQQFPDLHSELNLSSLELGDSALYFCASSDRLFSGNTIYFGEGSWLTVV.

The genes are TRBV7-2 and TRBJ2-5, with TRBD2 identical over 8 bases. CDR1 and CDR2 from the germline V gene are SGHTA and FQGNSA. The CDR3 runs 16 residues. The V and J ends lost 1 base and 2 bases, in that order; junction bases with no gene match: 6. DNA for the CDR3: TGTGCCAGCAGCTTAGGTGGCGGGGGGCAACAAGAGACCCAGTACTTC. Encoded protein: CASSLGGGGQQETQYF.

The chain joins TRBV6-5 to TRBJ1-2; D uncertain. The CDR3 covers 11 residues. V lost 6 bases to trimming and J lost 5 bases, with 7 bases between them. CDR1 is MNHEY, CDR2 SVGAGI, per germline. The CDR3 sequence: CASSNGYGYTF. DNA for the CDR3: TGTGCCAGCAGCAATGGGTATGGCTACACCTTC.

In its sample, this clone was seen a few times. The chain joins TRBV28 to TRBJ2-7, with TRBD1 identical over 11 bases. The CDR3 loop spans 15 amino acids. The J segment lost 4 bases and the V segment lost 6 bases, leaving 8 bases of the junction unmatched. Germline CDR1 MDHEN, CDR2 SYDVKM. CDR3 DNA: TGTGCCAGCAGCGTGGGACAGGGGGGCGGGTACGAGCAGTACTTC. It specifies CASSVGQGGGYEQYF.

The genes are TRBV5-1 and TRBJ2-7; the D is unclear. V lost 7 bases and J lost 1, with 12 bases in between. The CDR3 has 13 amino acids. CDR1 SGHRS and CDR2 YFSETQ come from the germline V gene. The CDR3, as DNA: TGCGCCAGCCGCCGTTCTGGTTCCTACGAGCAGTACTTC. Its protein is CASRRSGSYEQYF.

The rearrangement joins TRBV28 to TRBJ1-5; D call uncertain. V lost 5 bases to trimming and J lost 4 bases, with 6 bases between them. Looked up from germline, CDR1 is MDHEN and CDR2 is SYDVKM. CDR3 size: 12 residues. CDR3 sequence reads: CASSNRNQPQHF. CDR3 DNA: TGTGCCAGCAGTAACCGAAATCAGCCCCAGCATTTT.

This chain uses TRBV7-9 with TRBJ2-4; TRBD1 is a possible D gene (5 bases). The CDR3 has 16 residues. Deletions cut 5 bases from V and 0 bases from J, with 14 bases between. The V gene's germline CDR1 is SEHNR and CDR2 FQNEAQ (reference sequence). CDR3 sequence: CASSHPGKLAKNIQYF. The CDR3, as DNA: TGTGCCAGCAGCCATCCAGGGAAGCTAGCCAAAAACATTCAGTACTTC.

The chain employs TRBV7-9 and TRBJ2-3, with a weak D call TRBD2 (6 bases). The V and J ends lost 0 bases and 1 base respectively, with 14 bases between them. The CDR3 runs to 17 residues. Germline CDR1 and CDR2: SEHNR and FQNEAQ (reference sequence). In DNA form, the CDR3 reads TGTGCCAGCAGCTTAGCCCTTAGCGGCCGGGGCACAGATACGCAGTATTTT. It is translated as CASSLALSGRGTDTQYF.

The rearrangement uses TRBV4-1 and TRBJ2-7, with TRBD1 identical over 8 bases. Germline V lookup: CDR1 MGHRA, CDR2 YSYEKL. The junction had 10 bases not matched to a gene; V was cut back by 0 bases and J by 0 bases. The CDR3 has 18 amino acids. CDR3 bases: TGCGCCAGCAGCCAAGAGGGCCCGGGACAGGCCTACTCCTACGAGCAGTACTTC. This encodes CASSQEGPGQAYSYEQYF.

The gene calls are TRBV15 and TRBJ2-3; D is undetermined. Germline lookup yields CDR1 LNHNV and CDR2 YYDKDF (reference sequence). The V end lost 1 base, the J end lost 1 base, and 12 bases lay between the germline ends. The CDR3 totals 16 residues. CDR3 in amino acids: CATSRGDRVGTDTQYF. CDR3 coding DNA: TGTGCCACCAGCAGAGGAGATCGGGTGGGCACAGATACGCAGTATTTT.

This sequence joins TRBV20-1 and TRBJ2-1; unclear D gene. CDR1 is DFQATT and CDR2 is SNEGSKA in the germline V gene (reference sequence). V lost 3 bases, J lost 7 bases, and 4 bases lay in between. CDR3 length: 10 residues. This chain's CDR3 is CSASENEQFF. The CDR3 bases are TGCAGTGCTAGTGAGAATGAGCAGTTCTTC.

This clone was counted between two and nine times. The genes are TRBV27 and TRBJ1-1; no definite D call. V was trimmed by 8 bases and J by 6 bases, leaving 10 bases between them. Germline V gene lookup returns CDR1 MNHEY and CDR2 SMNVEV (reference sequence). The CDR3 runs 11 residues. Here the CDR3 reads CASLGWSEAFF. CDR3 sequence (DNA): TGTGCCAGCCTGGGTTGGTCTGAAGCTTTCTTT.

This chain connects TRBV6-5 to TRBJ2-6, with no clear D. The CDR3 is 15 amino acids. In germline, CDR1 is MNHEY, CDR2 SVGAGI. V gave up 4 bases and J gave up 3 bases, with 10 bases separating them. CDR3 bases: TGTGCCAGCAGTTCAAGGGCAGGTGGGGCCAACGTCCTGACTTTC. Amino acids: CASSSRAGGANVLTF.

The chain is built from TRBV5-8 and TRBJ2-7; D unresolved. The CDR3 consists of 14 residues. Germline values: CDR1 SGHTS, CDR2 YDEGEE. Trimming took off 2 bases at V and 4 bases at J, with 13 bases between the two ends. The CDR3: CASSLENLWYEQYF. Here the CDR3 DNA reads TGTGCCAGCAGCTTAGAAAACTTGTGGTACGAGCAGTACTTC.

CDR3 DNA: TGTGCCAGCAGCTTATCTCTTGGGGCCAACGTCCTGACTTTC. Its translation: CASSLSLGANVLTF. The V gene is TRBV7-9, the J gene TRBJ2-6; D is ambiguous. CDR1 and CDR2 from the germline V gene are SEHNR and FQNEAQ (reference sequence). V lost 2 bases and J lost 3, with 5 bases in between. CDR3 length equals 14 residues.